The T cell receptor beta chain described here comes from a study of CXCR3-negative and CXCR3-positive naive CD8 T cells. About the research overall: TRB reads totalled about 140 million, about 1.5 +/- 0.3 million per library. Points from the study as a whole: Naive CXCR3-positive and CXCR3-negative cells shared similar TRBV-TRBJ usage, unlike memory cells. Memory CD8+ T cell repertoires were far less diverse than both naive subsets. Partly lower CXCR3 expression followed cryopreservation, and most assays relied on fresh PBMCs.

This CDR3 contains 16 residues. Germline V lookup: CDR1 DFQATT, CDR2 SNEGSKA (reference sequence). Turning to this clonotype: The antigen is not known.

UMI-labeled TRB cDNA libraries were prepared by 5' RACE. Each CDR3 protein gets one entry in TCRdb, which reprocessed the 5' RACE reads and gives no DNA. Its table records some 130,000 distinct CDR3 sequences. The chain employs TRBV20-1 and TRBJ2-1; the D call of TRBD1 rests on TCRdb alone, since no DNA is present to check it. The sequence was obtained from a human donor in good health. Some clones in this sample may be carry-over from other donors' samples. The sample comprised naive CXCR3- CD8+ T cells from blood. Documented subset: CD45RO-CCR7+CD27+CD95- naive CD8+ T cells lacking CXCR3 (TNR3-). The CDR3 sequence is CSARDISGQTFNEQFF.